The sequence of this T cell receptor beta chain was determined in a study of shared clonotypes between healthy human individuals. Positive CCR7 selection of CD45RO-negative cells yielded the naive CD8 cells, and terminally differentiated effector memory CD45RA+ cells were excluded. V was clipped by 5 bases and J by 7 bases, with 11 bases between them. CDR1 is DFQATT, CDR2 SNEGSKA, per germline (reference sequence). The CDR3 has 11 residues. The data were produced by immunoSEQ multiplex PCR, yet TCRdb's version contains in-frame clones alone and is incomplete. The sample shows approximately 2,000,000 clones, about 93% of them seen only once.

The sequencing input was naive CD8+ T cells from PBMCs. This receptor was taken from a young man in good health. Some clones in this sample may be carry-over from other donors' samples. The chain links TRBV20-1 to TRBJ2-5, with TRBD1 as a possible D gene (5 bases). The CDR3 DNA is TGCAGTGCTCGAAAGCAGGGGACCCAGTACTTC. This encodes CSARKQGTQYF.